This T cell receptor (beta chain) was found in a study of CD8 T cells in Susac syndrome. The RNA input was about 0.5 to 1 ug, and it was reverse transcribed with random hexamers. TCRdb fed the immunoSEQ multiplex PCR reads into MiXCR, producing one record per CDR3 protein. Found here are about 430,000 distinct CDR3 sequences, more than 80% of them singletons; the top ten hold more than 0.09%. CDR1 is SGHTA, CDR2 FQGNSA, per germline. Trimming cost V 3 bases and J 1 base, with 10 bases left between them. CDR3 length equals 14 residues. What was sequenced was CD8+ T cells from PBMCs. The V and J genes are TRBV7-2 and TRBJ2-7, with D possibly being TRBD1 or TRBD2 (5 bases each). This receptor was taken from a human donor with multiple sclerosis. For the CDR3, the DNA is TGTGCCAGCAGCTTTATGGGGGATTCCTACGAGCAGTACTTC. Translation: CASSFMGDSYEQYF.